This T cell receptor (beta chain) stems from a study of T cells in Graves' hyperthyroidism and ophthalmopathy. It was considered stable Graves' hyperthyroidism when ophthalmopathy did not progress within 18 months. Amplification of TCR beta CDR3 regions used RNA as the template. With the HTBI primer set, the TCR CDR3 went through a first round of RT-PCR. TCRdb reanalysed the multiplex PCR reads using MiXCR and keeps one entry per CDR3 protein. The sample includes 600,000 to 750,000 distinct CDR3 sequences, roughly a sixth of them seen just once. In germline, CDR1 is SGHAT, CDR2 FQNNGV. The CDR3 spans 15 residues. Trimming cost V 0 bases and J 8 bases, with 16 bases left between them.

This chain links TRBV11-2 with TRBJ1-2; D is undetermined. The sequence derives from a man over 45 with Graves' hyperthyroidism. The sample consisted of blood. CDR3 in amino acids: CASSLDFVAALGYTF. DNA of the CDR3: TGTGCCAGCAGCTTAGATTTCGTGGCCGCCTTAGGCTACACCTTC.